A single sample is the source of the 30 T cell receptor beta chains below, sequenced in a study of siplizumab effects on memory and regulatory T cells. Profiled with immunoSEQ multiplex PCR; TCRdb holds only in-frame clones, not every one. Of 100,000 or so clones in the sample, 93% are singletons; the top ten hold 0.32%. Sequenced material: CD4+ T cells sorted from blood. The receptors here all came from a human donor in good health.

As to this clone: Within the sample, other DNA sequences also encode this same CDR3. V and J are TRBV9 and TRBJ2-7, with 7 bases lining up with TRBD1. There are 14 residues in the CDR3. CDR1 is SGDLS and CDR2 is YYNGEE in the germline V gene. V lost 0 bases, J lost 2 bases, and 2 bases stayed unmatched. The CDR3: CASSVGQGAYEQYF. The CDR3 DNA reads TGTGCCAGCAGCGTAGGACAGGGAGCCTACGAGCAGTACTTC.

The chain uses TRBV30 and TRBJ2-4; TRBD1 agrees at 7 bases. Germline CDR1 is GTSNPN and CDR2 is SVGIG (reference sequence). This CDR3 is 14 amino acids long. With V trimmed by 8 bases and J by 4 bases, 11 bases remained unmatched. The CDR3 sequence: CASDRAGPKNIQYF. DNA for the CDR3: TGTGCCAGTGACAGGGCCGGCCCGAAAAACATTCAGTACTTC. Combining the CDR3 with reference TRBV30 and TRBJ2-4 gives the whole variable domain SQTIHQWPATLVQPVGSPLSLECTVEGTSNPNLYWYRQAAGRGLQLLFYSVGIGQISSEVPQNLSASRPQDRQFILSSKKLLLSDSGFYLCASDRAGPKNIQYFGAGTRLSVL.

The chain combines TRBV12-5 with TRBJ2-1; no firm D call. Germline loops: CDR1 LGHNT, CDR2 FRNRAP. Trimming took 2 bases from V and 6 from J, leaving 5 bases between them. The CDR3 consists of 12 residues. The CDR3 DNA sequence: TGTGCTAGTGGTTTGCCCCTCAATGAGCAGTTCTTC. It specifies CASGLPLNEQFF.

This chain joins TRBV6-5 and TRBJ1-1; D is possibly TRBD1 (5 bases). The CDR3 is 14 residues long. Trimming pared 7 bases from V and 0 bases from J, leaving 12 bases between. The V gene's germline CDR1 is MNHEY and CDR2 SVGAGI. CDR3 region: CASNIQGLNTEAFF. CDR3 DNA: TGTGCCAGCAATATTCAGGGCTTGAACACTGAAGCTTTCTTT.

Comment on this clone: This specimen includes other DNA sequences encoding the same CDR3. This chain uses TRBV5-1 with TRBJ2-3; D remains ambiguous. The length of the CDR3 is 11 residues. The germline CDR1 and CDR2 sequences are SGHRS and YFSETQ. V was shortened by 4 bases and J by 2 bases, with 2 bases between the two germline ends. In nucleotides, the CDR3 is TGCGCCAGCAGCCTCACAGATACGCAGTATTTT. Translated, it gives CASSLTDTQYF. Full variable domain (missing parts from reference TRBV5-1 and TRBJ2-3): KAGVTQTPRYLIKTRGQQVTLSCSPISGHRSVSWYQQTPGQGLQFLFEYFSETQRNKGNFPGRFSGRQFSNSRSEMNVSTLELGDSALYLCASSLTDTQYFGPGTRLTVL.

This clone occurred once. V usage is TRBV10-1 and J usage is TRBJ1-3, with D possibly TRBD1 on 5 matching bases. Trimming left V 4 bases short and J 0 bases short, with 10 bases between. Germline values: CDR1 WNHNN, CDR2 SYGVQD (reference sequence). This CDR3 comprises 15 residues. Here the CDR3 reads CASSAGDASGNTIYF. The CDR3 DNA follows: TGCGCCAGCAGTGCTGGGGACGCCTCTGGAAACACCATATATTTT.

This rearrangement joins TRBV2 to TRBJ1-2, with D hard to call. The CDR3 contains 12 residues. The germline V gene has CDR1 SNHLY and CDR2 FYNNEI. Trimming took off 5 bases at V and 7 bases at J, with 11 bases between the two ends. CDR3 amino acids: CASSKGLAGYTF. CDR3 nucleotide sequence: TGTGCCAGCAGTAAGGGTTTGGCTGGCTACACCTTC.

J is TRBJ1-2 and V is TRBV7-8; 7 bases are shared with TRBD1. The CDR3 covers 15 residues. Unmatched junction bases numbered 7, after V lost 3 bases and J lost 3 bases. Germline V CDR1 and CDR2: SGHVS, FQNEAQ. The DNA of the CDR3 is TGTGCCAGCAGCTTTACCGTAGGGGGCGACTATGGCTACACCTTC. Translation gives CASSFTVGGDYGYTF.

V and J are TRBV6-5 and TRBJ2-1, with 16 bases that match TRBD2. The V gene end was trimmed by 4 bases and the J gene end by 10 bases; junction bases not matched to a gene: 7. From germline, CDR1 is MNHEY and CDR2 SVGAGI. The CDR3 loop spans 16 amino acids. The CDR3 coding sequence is TGTGCCAGCAGTTCCCTGGGACTAGCGGGGGGGCCGGAGCAGTTCTTC. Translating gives CASSSLGLAGGPEQFF.

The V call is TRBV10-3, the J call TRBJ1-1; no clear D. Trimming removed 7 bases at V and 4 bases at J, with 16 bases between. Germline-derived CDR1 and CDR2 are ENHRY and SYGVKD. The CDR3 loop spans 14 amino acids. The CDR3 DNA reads TGTGCCATCATCTCACAAAGTTCCCCCACTGAAGCTTTCTTT. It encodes CAIISQSSPTEAFF.

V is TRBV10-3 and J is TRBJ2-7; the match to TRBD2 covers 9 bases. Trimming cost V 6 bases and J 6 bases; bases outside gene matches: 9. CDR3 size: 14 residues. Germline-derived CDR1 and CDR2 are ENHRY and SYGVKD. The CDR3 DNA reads TGTGCCATCAGGCGGGGGGGGGCAGGCACCGAGCAGTACTTC. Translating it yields CAIRRGGAGTEQYF.

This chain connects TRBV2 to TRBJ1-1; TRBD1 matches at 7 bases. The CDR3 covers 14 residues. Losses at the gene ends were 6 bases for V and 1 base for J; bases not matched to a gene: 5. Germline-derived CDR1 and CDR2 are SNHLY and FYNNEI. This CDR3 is CASSQDRWNTEAFF. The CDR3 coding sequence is TGTGCCAGCAGCCAGGACAGGTGGAACACTGAAGCTTTCTTT.

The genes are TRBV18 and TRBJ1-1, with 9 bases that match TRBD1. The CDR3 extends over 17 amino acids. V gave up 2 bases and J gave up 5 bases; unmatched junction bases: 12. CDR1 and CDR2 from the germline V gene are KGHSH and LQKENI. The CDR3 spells CASSPIGTGRGSTEAFF. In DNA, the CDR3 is TGTGCCAGCTCACCAATCGGGACAGGGCGGGGGAGTACTGAAGCTTTCTTT.

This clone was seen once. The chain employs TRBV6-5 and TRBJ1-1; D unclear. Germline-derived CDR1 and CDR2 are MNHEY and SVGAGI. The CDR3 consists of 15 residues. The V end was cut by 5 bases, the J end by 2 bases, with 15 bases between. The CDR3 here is CASSKFGFENTEAFF. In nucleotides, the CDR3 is TGTGCCAGCAGTAAATTCGGTTTTGAAAACACTGAAGCTTTCTTT.

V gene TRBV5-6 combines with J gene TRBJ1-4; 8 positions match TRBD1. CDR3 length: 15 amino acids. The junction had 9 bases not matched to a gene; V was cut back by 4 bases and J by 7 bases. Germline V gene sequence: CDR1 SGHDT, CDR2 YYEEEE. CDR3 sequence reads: CASSLRTGSGEKLFF. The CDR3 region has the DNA TGTGCCAGCAGCCTAAGGACAGGGAGTGGTGAAAAACTGTTTTTT.

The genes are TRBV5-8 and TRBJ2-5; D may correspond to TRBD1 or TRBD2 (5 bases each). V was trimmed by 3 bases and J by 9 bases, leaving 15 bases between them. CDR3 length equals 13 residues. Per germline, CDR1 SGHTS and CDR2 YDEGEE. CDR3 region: CASSWRQEGAQYF. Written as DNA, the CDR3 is TGTGCCAGCAGCTGGAGGCAGGAAGGGGCCCAGTACTTC.

The CDR3 DNA follows: TGCGCCAGCAGCCAAGGAGGCGGGGGAGGCTACACCTTC. Translated, it gives CASSQGGGGGYTF. This chain connects TRBV4-1 to TRBJ1-2; D is possibly TRBD1 (5 bases). The CDR3 contains 13 residues. The germline V and J ends were trimmed by 1 base and 8 bases, with 11 bases remaining between them. Germline V gene data show CDR1 as MGHRA and CDR2 as YSYEKL.

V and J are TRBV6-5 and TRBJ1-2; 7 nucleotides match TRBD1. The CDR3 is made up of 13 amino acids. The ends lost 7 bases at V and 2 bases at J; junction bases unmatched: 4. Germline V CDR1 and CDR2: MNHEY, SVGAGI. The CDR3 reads CASKPTGNYGYTF. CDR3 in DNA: TGTGCCAGCAAACCGACAGGGAACTATGGCTACACCTTC.

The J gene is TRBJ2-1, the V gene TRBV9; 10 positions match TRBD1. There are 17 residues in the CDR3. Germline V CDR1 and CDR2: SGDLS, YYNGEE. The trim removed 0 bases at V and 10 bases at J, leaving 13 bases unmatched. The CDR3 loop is CASSVAGQGTPYGEQFF. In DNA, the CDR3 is TGTGCCAGCAGCGTAGCGGGACAGGGGACACCCTACGGGGAGCAGTTCTTC.

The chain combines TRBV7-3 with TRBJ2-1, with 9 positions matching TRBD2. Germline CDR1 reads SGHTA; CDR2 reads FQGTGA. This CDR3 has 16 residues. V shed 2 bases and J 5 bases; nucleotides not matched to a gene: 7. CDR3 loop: CASSLVASGKNNEQFF. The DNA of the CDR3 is TGTGCCAGCAGCTTAGTCGCTAGCGGGAAGAACAATGAGCAGTTCTTC.

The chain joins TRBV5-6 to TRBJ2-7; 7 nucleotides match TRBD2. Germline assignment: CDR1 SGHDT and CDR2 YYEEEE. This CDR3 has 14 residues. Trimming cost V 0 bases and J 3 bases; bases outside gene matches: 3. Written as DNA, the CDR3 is TGTGCCAGCAGCTTGGCTGCGGGAGTCTACGAGCAGTACTTC. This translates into CASSLAAGVYEQYF.

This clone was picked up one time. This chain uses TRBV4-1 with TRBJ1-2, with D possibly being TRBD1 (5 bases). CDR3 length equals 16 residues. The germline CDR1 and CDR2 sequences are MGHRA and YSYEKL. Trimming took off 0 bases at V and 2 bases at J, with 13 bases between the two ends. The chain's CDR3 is CASSQDRGPTNYGYTF. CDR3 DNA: TGCGCCAGCAGCCAAGACCGGGGACCGACCAACTATGGCTACACCTTC.

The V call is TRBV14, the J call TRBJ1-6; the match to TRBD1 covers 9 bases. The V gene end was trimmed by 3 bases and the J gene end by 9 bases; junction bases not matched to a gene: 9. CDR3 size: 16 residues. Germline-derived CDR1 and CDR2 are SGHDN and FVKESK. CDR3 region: CASSQLAGQGGSPLHF. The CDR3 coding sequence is TGTGCCAGCAGCCAGCTCGCGGGACAGGGCGGTTCACCCCTCCACTTT.

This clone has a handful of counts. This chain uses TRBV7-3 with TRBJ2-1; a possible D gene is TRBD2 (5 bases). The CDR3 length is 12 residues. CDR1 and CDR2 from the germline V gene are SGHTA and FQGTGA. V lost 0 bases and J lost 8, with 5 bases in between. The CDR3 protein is CASSLTEDEQFF. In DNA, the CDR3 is TGTGCCAGCAGCTTAACGGAGGATGAGCAGTTCTTC. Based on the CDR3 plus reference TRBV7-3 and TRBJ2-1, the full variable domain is GAGVSQTPSNKVTEKGKYVELRCDPISGHTALYWYRQSLGQGPEFLIYFQGTGAADDSGLPNDRFFAVRPEGSVSTLKIQRTERGDSAVYLCASSLTEDEQFFGPGTRLTVL.

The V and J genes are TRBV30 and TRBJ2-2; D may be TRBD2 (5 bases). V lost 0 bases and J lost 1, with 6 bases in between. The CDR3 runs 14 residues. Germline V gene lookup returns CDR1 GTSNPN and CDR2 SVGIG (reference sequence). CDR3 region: CAWSVLGNTGELFF. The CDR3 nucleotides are TGTGCCTGGAGTGTACTAGGGAACACCGGGGAGCTGTTTTTT.

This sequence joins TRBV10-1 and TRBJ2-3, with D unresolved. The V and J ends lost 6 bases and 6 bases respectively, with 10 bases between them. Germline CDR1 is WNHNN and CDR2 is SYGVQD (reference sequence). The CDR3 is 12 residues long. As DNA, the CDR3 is TGCGCCAGCAGCCATGGGGTGGATACGCAGTATTTT. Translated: CASSHGVDTQYF.

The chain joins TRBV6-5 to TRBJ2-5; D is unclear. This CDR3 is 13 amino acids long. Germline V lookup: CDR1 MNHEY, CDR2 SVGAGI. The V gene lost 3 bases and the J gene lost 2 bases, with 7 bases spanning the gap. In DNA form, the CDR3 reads TGTGCCAGCAGTTATAATACTCAAGAGACCCAGTACTTC. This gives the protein CASSYNTQETQYF.

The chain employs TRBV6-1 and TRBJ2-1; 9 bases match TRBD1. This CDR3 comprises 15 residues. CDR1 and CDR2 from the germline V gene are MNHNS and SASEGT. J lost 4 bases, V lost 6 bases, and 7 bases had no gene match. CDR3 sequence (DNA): TGTGCCAGCAGGCCGACGGGACAGGGTTACAATGAGCAGTTCTTC. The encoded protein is CASRPTGQGYNEQFF.

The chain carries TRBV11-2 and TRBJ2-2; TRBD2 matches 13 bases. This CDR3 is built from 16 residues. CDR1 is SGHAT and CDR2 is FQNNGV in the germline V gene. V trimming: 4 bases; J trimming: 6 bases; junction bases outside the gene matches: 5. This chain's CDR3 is CASSSRLAGGPGELFF. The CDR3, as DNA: TGTGCCAGCAGCTCCCGACTAGCGGGAGGACCCGGGGAGCTGTTTTTT.

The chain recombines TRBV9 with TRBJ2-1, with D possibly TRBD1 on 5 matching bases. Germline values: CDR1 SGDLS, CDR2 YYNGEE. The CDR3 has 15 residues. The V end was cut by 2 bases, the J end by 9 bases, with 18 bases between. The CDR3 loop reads CASSVGPLTQGEQFF. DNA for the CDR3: TGTGCCAGCAGCGTGGGGCCTCTTACGCAGGGTGAGCAGTTCTTC.